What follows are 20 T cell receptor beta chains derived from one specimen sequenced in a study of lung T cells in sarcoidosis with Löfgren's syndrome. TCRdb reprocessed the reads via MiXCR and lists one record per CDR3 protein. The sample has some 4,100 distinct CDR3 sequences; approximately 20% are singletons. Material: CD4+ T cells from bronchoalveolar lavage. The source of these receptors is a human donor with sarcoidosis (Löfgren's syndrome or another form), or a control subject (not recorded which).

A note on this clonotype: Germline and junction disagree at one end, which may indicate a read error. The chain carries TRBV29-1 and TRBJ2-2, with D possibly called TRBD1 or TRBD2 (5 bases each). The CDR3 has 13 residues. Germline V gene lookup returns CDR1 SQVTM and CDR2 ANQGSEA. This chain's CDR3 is CSGNGAHIGELFF. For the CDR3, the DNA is TGCAGCGGTAACGGGGCGCACATCGGGGAGCTGTTTTTC.

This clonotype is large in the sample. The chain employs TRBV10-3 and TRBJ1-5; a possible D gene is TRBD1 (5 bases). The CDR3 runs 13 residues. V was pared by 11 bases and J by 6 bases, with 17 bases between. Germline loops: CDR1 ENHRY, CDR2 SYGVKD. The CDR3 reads CASQAGLAQPQHF. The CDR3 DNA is TGTGCCTCCCAGGCGGGGCTCGCTCAGCCCCAGCATTTT.

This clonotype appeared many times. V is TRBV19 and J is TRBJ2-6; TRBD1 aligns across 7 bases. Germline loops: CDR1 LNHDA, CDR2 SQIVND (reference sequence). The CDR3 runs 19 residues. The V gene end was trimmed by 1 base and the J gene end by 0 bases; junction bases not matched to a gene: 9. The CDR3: CASSIAPPGGSSGANVLTF. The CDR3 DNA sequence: TGTGCCAGTAGTATAGCTCCGCCAGGGGGAAGCTCTGGGGCCAACGTCCTGACTTTC.

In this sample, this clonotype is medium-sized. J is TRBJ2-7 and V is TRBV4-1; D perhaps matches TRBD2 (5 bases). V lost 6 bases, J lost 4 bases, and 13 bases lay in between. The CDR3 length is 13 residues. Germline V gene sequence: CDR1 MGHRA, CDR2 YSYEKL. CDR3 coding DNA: TGCGCCAGCAGTCGAGAGGCGGGTTACGAGCAGTACTTC. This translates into CASSREAGYEQYF.

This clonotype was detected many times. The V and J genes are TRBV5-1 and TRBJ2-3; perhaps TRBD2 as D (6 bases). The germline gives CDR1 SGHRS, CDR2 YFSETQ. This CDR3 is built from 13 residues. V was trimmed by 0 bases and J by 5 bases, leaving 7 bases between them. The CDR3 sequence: CASSLAGEDTQYF. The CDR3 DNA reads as TGCGCCAGCAGCTTGGCGGGGGAAGATACGCAGTATTTT.

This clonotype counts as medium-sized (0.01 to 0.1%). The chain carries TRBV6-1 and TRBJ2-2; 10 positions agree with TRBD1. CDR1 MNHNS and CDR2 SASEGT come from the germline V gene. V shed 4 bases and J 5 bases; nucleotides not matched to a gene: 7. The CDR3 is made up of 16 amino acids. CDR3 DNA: TGTGCCAGCAGTGCGACAGGGGGCAAGGTTACCGGGGAGCTGTTTTTT. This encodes CASSATGGKVTGELFF.

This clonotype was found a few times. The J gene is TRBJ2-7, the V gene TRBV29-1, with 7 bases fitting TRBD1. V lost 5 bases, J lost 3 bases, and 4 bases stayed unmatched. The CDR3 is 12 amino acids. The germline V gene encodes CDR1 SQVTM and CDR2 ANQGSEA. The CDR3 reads CSVRDSFYEQYF. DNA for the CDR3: TGCAGCGTTCGGGACAGCTTCTACGAGCAGTACTTC.

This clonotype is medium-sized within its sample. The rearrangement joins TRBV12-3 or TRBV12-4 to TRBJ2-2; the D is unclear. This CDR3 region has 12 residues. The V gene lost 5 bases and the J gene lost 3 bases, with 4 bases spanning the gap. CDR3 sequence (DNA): TGTGCCAGCAGTACCCACACCGGGGAGCTGTTTTTT. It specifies CASSTHTGELFF.

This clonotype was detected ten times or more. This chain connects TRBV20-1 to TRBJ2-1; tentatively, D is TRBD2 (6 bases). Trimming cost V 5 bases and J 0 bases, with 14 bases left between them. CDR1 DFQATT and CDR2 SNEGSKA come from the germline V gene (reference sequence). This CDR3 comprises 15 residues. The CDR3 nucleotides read TGCAGTGCTGGCGGGGACGCTAGCTCCTACAATGAGCAGTTCTTC. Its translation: CSAGGDASSYNEQFF.

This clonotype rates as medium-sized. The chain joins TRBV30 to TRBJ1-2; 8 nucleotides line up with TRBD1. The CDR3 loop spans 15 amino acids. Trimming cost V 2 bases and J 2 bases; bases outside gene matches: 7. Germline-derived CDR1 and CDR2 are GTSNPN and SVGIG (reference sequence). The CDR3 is CAWSPPGTGNYGYTF. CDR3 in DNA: TGTGCCTGGAGTCCACCCGGGACAGGAAACTATGGCTACACCTTC. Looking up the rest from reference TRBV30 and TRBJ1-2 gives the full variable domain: SQTIHQWPATLVQPVGSPLSLECTVEGTSNPNLYWYRQAAGRGLQLLFYSVGIGQISSEVPQNLSASRPQDRQFILSSKKLLLSDSGFYLCAWSPPGTGNYGYTFGSGTRLTVV.

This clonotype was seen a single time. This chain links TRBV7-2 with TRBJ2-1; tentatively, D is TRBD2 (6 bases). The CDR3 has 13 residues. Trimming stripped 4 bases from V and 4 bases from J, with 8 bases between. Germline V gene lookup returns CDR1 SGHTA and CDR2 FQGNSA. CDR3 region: CASSSGAYNEQFF. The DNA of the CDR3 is TGTGCCAGCAGCTCGGGAGCTTACAATGAGCAGTTCTTC. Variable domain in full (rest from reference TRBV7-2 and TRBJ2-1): GAGVSQSPSNKVTEKGKDVELRCDPISGHTALYWYRQSLGQGLEFLIYFQGNSAPDKSGLPSDRFSAERTGGSVSTLTIQRTQQEDSAVYLCASSSGAYNEQFFGPGTRLTVL.

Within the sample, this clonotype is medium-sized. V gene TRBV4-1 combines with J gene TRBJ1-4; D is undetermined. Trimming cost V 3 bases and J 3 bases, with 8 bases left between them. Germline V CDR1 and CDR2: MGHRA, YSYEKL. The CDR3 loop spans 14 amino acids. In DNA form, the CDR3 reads TGCGCCAGCAGCCACAACGAGCCTAATGAAAAACTGTTTTTT. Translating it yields CASSHNEPNEKLFF.

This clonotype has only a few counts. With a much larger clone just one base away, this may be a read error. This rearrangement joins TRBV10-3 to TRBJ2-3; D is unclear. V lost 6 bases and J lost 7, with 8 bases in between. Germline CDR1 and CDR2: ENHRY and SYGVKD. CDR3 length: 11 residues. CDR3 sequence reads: CAIRLGNTQYF. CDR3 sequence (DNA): TGTGCCATCAGGTTGGGGAATACGCAGTATTTT.

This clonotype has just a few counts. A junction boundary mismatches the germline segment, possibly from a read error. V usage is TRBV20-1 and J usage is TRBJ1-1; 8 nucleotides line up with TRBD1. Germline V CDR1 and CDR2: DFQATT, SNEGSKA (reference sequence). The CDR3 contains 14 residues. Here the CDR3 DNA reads TGCAGTGCTAGAAACCAAGGACAGGGCGCTGAGGCTTTCTTT. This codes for CSARNQGQGAEAFF.

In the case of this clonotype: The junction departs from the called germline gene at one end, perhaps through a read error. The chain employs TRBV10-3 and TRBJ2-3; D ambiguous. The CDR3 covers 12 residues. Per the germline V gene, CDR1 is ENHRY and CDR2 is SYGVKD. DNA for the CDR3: TGTGCCATCAGCCCAGACGGAGATGCGCAGTATTTT. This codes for CAISPDGDAQYF.

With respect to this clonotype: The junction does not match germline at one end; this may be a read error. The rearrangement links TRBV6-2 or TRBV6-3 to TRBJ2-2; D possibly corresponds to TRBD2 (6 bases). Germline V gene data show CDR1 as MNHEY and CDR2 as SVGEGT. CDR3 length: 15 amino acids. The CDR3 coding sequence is TGTGTCAGCAAAATAGCGGAAATGAACACCGGGGAGCTGCTTTTT. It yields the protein CVSKIAEMNTGELLF.

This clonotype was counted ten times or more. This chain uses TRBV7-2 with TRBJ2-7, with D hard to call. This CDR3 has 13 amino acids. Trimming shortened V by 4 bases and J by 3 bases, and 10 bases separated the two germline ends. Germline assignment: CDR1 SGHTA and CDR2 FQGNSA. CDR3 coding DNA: TGTGCCAGCAGCTCTGGTCGGCGCTACGAGCAGTACTTC. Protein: CASSSGRRYEQYF.

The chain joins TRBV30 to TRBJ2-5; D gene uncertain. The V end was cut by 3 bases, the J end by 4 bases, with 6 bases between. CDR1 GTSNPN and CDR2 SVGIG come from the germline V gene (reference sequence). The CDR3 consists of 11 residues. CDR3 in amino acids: CAWRVPETQYF. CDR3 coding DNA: TGTGCCTGGAGGGTGCCAGAGACCCAGTACTTC.

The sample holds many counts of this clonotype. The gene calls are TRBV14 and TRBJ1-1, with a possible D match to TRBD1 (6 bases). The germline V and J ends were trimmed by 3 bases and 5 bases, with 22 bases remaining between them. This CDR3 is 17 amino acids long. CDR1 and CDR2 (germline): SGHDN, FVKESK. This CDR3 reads CASSQAEGLRGNTEAFF. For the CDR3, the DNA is TGTGCCAGCAGCCAGGCTGAGGGCCTAAGGGGGAATACTGAAGCTTTCTTT.

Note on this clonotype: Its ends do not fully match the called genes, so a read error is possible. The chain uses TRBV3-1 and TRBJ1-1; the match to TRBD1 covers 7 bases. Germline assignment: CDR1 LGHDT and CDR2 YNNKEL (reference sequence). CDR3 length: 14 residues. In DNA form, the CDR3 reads TGTGCCAGCAGCCAAGCAGGGGGGGACTCTGAGGCTTTCTTT. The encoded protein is CASSQAGGDSEAFF. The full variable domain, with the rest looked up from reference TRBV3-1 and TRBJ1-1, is DTAVSQTPKYLVTQMGNDKSIKCEQNLGHDTMYWYKQDSKKFLKIMFSYNNKELIINETVPNRFSPKSPDKAHLNLHINSLELGDSAVYFCASSQAGGDSEAFFGQGTRLTVV.